This paragraph reports one T cell receptor beta chain. This record comes from a study of blood T cell repertoires in COVID-19. Study summary: COVID-19 samples from acute and convalescent phases originated in the United States, Italy and Spain. In each case, the material was cDNA or gDNA derived from T cells, B-cell-depleted T cells, or PBMCs.

CDR3 size: 15 residues. Looked up from germline, CDR1 is MNHNY and CDR2 is SVGAGI (reference sequence). J gave up 6 bases and V 6 bases, and 9 bases lay outside the gene matches. In the original workflow: Estimates of nucleated cell counts were drawn from the amplification of reference gene primers. This table comes from immunoSEQ multiplex PCR, and its TCRdb copy is limited to in-frame clones, with some not included. The V and J calls and clone size were taken over from that table, and D and trimming were inferred from the DNA. The repertoire consists of roughly 200,000 clones, with approximately 83% occurring once and the leading ten covering more than 2.5%.

The genes are TRBV6-6 and TRBJ2-1, with 9 bases identical to TRBD2. This clonotype was sampled from a man in his sixties with acute or convalescent COVID-19. Sequenced sample: peripheral blood. The CDR3 coding sequence is TGTGCCAGCAGAGGAAGCGGGAGGCGAACCAATGAGCAGTTCTTC. It specifies CASRGSGRRTNEQFF.